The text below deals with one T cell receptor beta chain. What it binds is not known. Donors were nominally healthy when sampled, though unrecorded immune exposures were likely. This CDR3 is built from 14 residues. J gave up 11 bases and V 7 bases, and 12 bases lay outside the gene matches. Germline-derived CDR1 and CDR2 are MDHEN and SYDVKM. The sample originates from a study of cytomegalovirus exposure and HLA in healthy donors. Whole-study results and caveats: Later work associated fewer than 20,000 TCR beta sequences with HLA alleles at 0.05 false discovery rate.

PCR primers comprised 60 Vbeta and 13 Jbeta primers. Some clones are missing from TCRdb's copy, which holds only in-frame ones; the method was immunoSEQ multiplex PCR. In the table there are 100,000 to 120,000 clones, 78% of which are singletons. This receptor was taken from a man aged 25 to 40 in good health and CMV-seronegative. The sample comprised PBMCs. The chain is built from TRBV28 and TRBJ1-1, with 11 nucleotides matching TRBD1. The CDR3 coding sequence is TGTGCCAGCAAACGGACAGGGGGCCTTTTGCGCGCTTTCTTT. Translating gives CASKRTGGLLRAFF.